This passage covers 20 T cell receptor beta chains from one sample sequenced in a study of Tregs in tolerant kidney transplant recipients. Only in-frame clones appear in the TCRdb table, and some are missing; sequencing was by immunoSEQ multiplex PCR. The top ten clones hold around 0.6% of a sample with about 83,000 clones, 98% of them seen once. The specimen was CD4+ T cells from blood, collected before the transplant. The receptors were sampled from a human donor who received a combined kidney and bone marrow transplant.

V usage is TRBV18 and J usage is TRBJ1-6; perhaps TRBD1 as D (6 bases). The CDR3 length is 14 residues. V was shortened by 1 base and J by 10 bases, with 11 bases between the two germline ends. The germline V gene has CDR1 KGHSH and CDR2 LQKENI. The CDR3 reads CASSPRDTKSPLHF. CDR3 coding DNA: TGTGCCAGCTCACCACGGGACACTAAGTCACCCCTCCACTTT.

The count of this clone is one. Here the CDR3 reads CASSGQGTEAFF. In nucleotides, the CDR3 is TGTGCCAGCAGCGGACAGGGGACTGAAGCTTTCTTT. This sequence joins TRBV25-1 and TRBJ1-1, with 9 bases aligning to TRBD1. Unmatched junction bases numbered 1, after V lost 6 bases and J lost 5 bases. CDR1 and CDR2 (germline): MGHDK, SYGVNS. The CDR3 covers 12 residues.

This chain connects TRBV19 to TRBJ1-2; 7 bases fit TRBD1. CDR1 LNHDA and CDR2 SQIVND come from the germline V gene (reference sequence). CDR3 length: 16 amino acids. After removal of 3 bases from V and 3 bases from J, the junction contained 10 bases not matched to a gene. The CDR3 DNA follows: TGTGCCAGTAGTATTGGCCGGGACAGACTCTACTATGGCTACACCTTC. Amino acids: CASSIGRDRLYYGYTF.

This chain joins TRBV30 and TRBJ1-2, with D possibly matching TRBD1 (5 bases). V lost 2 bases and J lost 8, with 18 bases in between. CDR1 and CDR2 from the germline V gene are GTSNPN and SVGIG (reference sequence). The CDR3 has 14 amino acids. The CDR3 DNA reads TGTGCCTGGAGTAGGGACTTTTCAATAGGCGGCTACACCTTC. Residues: CAWSRDFSIGGYTF.

Here the CDR3 DNA reads TGTGCCAGCAGCGTAGGTCCCGAGGCAGATACGCAGTATTTT. Translated, it gives CASSVGPEADTQYF. The chain uses TRBV9 and TRBJ2-3, with no clear D. Looked up from germline, CDR1 is SGDLS and CDR2 is YYNGEE. The CDR3 has 14 residues. V was shortened by 0 bases and J by 4 bases, with 9 bases between the two germline ends.

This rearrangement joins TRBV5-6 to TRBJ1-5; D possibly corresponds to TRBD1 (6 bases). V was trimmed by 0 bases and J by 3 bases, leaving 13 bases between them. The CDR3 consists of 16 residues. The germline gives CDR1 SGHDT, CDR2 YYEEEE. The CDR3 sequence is CASSLAKGVFNQPQHF. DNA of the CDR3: TGTGCCAGCAGCTTGGCCAAGGGGGTCTTCAATCAGCCCCAGCATTTT.

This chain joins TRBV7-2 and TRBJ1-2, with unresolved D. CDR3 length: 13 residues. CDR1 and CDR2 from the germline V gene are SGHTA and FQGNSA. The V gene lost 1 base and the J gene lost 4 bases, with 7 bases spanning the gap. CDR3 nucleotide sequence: TGTGCCAGCAGCTTAGGGTCCAGCTATGGCTACACCTTC. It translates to CASSLGSSYGYTF.

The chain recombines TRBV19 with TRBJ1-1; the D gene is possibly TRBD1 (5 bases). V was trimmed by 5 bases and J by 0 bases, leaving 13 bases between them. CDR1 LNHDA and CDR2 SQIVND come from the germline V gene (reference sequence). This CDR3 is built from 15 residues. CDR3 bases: TGTGCCAGTAGTCGCAGGGTCTCCATGAACACTGAAGCTTTCTTT. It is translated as CASSRRVSMNTEAFF.

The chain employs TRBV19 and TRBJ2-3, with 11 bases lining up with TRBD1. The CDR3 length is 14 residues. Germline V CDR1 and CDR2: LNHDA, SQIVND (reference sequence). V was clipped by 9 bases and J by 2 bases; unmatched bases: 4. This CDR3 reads CASRGQGDTDTQYF. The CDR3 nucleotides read TGTGCCAGCAGGGGACAGGGGGACACAGATACGCAGTATTTT. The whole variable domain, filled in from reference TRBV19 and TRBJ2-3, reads DGGITQSPKYLFRKEGQNVTLSCEQNLNHDAMYWYRQDPGQGLRLIYYSQIVNDFQKGDIAEGYSVSREKKESFPLTVTSAQKNPTAFYLCASRGQGDTDTQYFGPGTRLTVL.

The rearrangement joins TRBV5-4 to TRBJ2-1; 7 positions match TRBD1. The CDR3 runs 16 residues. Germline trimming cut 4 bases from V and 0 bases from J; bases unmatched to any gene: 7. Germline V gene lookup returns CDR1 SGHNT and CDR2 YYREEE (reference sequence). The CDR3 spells CASSPGQQNSYNEQFF. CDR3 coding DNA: TGTGCCAGCAGCCCGGGACAGCAAAACTCCTACAATGAGCAGTTCTTC.

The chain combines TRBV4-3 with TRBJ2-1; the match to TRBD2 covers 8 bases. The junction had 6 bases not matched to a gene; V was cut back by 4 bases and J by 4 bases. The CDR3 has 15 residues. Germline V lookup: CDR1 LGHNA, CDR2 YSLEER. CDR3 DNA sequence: TGCGCCAGCAGCCCGGGAAGCGGGGGTTACAATGAGCAGTTCTTC. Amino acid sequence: CASSPGSGGYNEQFF.

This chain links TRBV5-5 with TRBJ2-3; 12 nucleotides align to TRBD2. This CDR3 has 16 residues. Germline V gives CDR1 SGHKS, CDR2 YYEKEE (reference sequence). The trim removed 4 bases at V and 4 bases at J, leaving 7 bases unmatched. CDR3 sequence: CASSRPLAGGADTQYF. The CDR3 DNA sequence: TGTGCCAGCAGCCGACCACTAGCGGGGGGAGCAGATACGCAGTATTTT.

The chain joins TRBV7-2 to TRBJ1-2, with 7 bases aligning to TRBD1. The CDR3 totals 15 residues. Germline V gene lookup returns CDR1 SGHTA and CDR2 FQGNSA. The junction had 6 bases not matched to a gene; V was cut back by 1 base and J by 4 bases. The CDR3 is CASSLVRQGVYGYTF. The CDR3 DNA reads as TGTGCCAGCAGCTTAGTCCGACAGGGAGTCTATGGCTACACCTTC. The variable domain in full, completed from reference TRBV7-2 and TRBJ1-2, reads GAGVSQSPSNKVTEKGKDVELRCDPISGHTALYWYRQSLGQGLEFLIYFQGNSAPDKSGLPSDRFSAERTGGSVSTLTIQRTQQEDSAVYLCASSLVRQGVYGYTFGSGTRLTVV.

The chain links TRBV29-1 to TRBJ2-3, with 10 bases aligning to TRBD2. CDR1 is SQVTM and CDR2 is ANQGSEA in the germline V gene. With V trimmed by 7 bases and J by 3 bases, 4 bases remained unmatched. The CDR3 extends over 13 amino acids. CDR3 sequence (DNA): TGCAGCGCTGGACTAGCGGAAACAGATACGCAGTATTTT. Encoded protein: CSAGLAETDTQYF.

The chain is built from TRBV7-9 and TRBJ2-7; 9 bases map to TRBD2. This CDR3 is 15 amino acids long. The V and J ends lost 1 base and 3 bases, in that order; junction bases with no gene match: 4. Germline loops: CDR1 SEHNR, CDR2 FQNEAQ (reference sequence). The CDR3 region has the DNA TGTGCCAGCAGCTTAGATCTAGCGGGGCTCTACGAGCAGTACTTC. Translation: CASSLDLAGLYEQYF. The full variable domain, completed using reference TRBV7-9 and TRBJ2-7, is DTGVSQNPRHKITKRGQNVTFRCDPISEHNRLYWYRQTLGQGPEFLTYFQNEAQLEKSRLLSDRFSAERPKGSFSTLEIQRTEQGDSAMYLCASSLDLAGLYEQYFGPGTRLTVT.

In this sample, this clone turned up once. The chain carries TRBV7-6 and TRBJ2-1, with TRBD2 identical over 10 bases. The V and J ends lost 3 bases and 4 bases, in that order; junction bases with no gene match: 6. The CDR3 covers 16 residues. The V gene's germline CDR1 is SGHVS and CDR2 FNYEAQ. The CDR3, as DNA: TGTGCCAGCAGCTTCTCCATAGCGGGGGGATACAATGAGCAGTTCTTC. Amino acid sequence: CASSFSIAGGYNEQFF.

CDR3 region: CASSPGLVRTDTQYF. For the CDR3, the DNA is TGCGCCAGCAGCCCGGGACTAGTGAGGACAGATACGCAGTATTTT. This rearrangement joins TRBV5-1 to TRBJ2-3; 8 positions match TRBD2. V was clipped by 4 bases and J by 3 bases; unmatched bases: 7. Per germline, CDR1 SGHRS and CDR2 YFSETQ. This CDR3 has 15 residues.

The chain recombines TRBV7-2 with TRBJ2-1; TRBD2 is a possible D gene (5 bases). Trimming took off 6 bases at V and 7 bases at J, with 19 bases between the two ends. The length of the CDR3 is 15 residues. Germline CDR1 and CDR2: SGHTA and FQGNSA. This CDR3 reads CASSPLKLRVNEQFF. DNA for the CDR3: TGTGCCAGCAGTCCACTGAAATTGAGGGTGAATGAGCAGTTCTTC.

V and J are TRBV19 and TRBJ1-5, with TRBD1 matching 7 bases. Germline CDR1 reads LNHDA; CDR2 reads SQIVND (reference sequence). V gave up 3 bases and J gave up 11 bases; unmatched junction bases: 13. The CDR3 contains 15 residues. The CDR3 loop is CASSIPRGARESQHF. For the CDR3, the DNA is TGTGCCAGTAGTATTCCCAGGGGGGCTAGGGAGTCCCAGCATTTT.

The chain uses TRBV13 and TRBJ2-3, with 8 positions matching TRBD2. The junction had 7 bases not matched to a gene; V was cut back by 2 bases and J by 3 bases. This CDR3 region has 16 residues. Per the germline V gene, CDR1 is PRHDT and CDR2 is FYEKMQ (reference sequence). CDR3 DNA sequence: TGTGCCAGCAGCTTAAACGGGGGGGCCACAACAGATACGCAGTATTTT. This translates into CASSLNGGATTDTQYF.